A selection of T cell receptor beta chains follows, all from one sample in a study of blood T cells in healthy people across ages. TCRdb reprocessed the 5' RACE reads with MiXCR, giving one entry per CDR3 protein. The sample yields some 930,000 distinct CDR3 sequences, 25% to 35% seen once. This sample was also put to use in a study of T cells of mothers and their children.

Sequencing was done on a sample of blood. All receptors derive from a woman aged 40 to 50 in good health. Each CDR3 is given with its conserved first and last residue. A D gene is named only where the DNA matches it firmly. Some rows have no size entry. The others give once, few or many, or a class for an expanded clone.

>TRBJ1-2|.|.|TRBV11-2
CASSLDRSGYTF
TGTGCCAGCAGCTTAGATCGGAGTGGCTACACCTTC
>TRBJ2-7|.|.|TRBV5-1
CANSLEGSSYEQYF
TGCGCCAACAGCTTGGAAGGGAGCTCCTACGAGCAGTACTTC
>TRBJ2-5|many|.|TRBV5-4
CASSMRGRETQYF
TGTGCCAGCAGCATGCGGGGACGGGAGACCCAGTACTTC
>TRBJ1-1|few|.|TRBV7-9
CASSFQGSLNTEAFF
TGTGCCAGCAGCTTTCAGGGGTCGCTGAACACTGAAGCTTTCTTT
>TRBJ1-2|many|.|TRBV20-1
CSARGGQALYGYTF
TGCAGTGCTAGAGGCGGGCAGGCCCTCTATGGCTACACCTTC
>TRBJ1-5|many|.|TRBV5-1
CASSLAPDSNQPQHF
TGTGCCAGCAGCTTAGCTCCGGATAGCAATCAGCCCCAGCATTTT
>TRBJ2-5|.|.|TRBV20-1
CSARGAPSTQYF
TGCAGTGCTAGAGGAGCCCCCAGTACCCAGTACTTC
>TRBJ1-1|.|.|TRBV12-3/TRBV12-4
CASRSALGVGSTEAFF
TGTGCCAGCAGGTCAGCCCTAGGGGTCGGTTCCACTGAAGCTTTCTTT
>TRBJ1-1|.|.|TRBV6-5
CASSYYAANTEAFF
TGTGCCAGCAGTTATTATGCGGCGAACACTGAAGCTTTCTTT
>TRBJ2-4|many|.|TRBV7-9
CARDVAEQAKNIQYF
TGTGCCAGAGACGTAGCAGAACAAGCCAAAAACATTCAGTACTTC
>TRBJ2-7|.|.|TRBV6-1
CASSEDRYHYEQYF
TGTGCCAGCAGTGAAGACAGGTACCACTACGAGCAGTACTTC
>TRBJ2-5|.|TRBD2|TRBV12-3/TRBV12-4
CASSLTSGAETQYF
TGTGCCAGCAGTTTAACTAGCGGGGCTGAGACCCAGTACTTC
>TRBJ1-1|few|TRBD1|TRBV9
CASSVVATGTNEAFF
TGTGCCAGCAGCGTAGTAGCGACAGGGACAAATGAAGCTTTCTTT
>TRBJ2-7|few|TRBD1|TRBV5-1
CASSSPGQGNEQYF
TGCGCCAGCAGCTCCCCGGGACAGGGAAACGAGCAGTACTTC
>TRBJ1-2|.|.|TRBV2
CASSERGGANYGYTF
TGTGCCAGCAGTGAGCGCGGGGGGGCCAACTATGGCTACACCTTC
>TRBJ2-7|.|TRBD1|TRBV2
CASSGGQGGPYEQYF
TGTGCCAGCAGCGGGGGACAGGGAGGGCCCTACGAGCAGTACTTC
>TRBJ1-1|many|.|TRBV3-1
CASSQGGDVTEEAFF
TGTGCCAGCAGCCAAGGCGGAGACGTGACGGAAGAAGCTTTCTTT
>TRBJ1-1|few|.|TRBV6-2/TRBV6-3
CASSYIPTNTEAFF
TGTGCCAGCAGTTACATCCCCACGAACACTGAAGCTTTCTTT
>TRBJ1-2|.|.|TRBV20-1
CSASLGRNYGYTF
TGCAGTGCTAGTTTGGGCAGAAACTATGGCTACACCTTC
>TRBJ2-7|many|TRBD1|TRBV6-5
CASSYGQGAYEQYF
TGTGCCAGCAGCTACGGACAGGGGGCCTACGAGCAGTACTTC
>TRBJ1-4|.|TRBD1|TRBV2
CASSQGQRREKLFF
TGTGCCAGCAGTCAGGGACAGCGTCGAGAAAAACTGTTTTTT
>TRBJ1-2|.|.|TRBV5-1
CASSLAEGRAYGYTF
TGCGCCAGCAGCTTGGCCGAGGGGCGGGCCTATGGCTACACCTTC
>TRBJ2-7|many|TRBD1|TRBV27
CASSFYRDRVYEQYF
TGTGCCAGCAGTTTCTATCGGGACAGGGTCTACGAGCAGTACTTC
>TRBJ1-1|.|TRBD1|TRBV12-3/TRBV12-4
CASSRQGAVAEAFF
TGTGCCAGCAGCCGACAGGGGGCTGTCGCTGAAGCTTTCTTT
>TRBJ1-2|many|TRBD1|TRBV5-1
CASSGDRGQGGYTF
TGCGCCAGCAGCGGAGACAGGGGGCAGGGTGGCTACACCTTC
>TRBJ2-7|.|TRBD2|TRBV10-3
CAISPRSGSSYEQYF
TGTGCCATCAGCCCAAGGAGCGGGAGCTCCTACGAGCAGTACTTC
>TRBJ2-7|.|TRBD1|TRBV6-6
CASSFSTGTSYEQYF
TGTGCCAGCAGTTTCTCGACAGGGACGTCCTACGAGCAGTACTTC
>TRBJ2-7|many|.|TRBV29-1
CSVDGSTTKQYF
TGCAGCGTTGACGGGTCTACTACGAAGCAGTACTTC
>TRBJ2-7|.|.|TRBV20-1
CSVSGDHSYEQYF
TGCAGTGTTAGTGGGGACCACTCCTACGAGCAGTACTTC
>TRBJ2-3|.|.|TRBV7-7
CDSSSGDSTDTQYF
TGTGATAGCAGCTCAGGAGATAGCACAGATACGCAGTATTTT
>TRBJ2-4|.|.|TRBV11-2
CASSLAGANIQYF
TGTGCCAGCAGCTTAGCGGGGGCCAACATTCAGTACTTC
>TRBJ2-5|many|TRBD1|TRBV7-9
CASSYRGPQETQYF
TGTGCCAGCAGCTACAGGGGGCCCCAAGAGACCCAGTACTTC
>TRBJ1-1|.|.|TRBV6-6
CASRYGGVGTEAFF
TGTGCCAGCCGGTACGGGGGGGTGGGCACTGAAGCTTTCTTT
>TRBJ1-5|.|.|TRBV12-5
CASGLGQISNQPQHF
TGTGCTAGTGGTTTGGGGCAGATAAGCAATCAGCCCCAGCATTTT
>TRBJ2-7|many|TRBD1|TRBV28
CASRSPDRAQEQYF
TGTGCCTCTCGTTCACCGGACAGGGCTCAGGAGCAGTACTTC
>TRBJ1-2|.|.|TRBV21-1
CASSQEGRQGPYGYTF
TGTGCCAGCAGCCAAGAGGGGAGACAGGGCCCCTATGGCTACACCTTC
>TRBJ1-1|.|.|TRBV6-2/TRBV6-3
CATNKRIVLNTEAFF
TGTGCCACCAACAAGCGAATCGTCTTGAACACTGAAGCTTTCTTT
>TRBJ2-5|many|.|TRBV9
CASSVAPRETQYF
TGTGCCAGCAGCGTAGCCCCCAGAGAGACCCAGTACTTC
>TRBJ2-7|few|TRBD1|TRBV5-5
CASSYPGQGYYEQYF
TGTGCCAGCAGCTATCCGGGACAGGGGTACTACGAGCAGTACTTC
>TRBJ2-1|once|.|TRBV11-2
CASRLALTGNEQFF
TGTGCCAGCAGGCTAGCCCTAACGGGCAATGAGCAGTTCTTC
>TRBJ2-1|many|.|TRBV18
CASSFLDPEQFF
TGTGCCAGCTCATTCCTCGACCCTGAGCAGTTCTTC
>TRBJ2-5|many|TRBD1|TRBV6-6
CASGETGTQETQYF
TGTGCCAGCGGCGAGACAGGGACGCAAGAGACCCAGTACTTC
>TRBJ2-7|many|.|TRBV28
CASSFSTGLREQYF
TGTGCCAGCAGTTTTAGTACAGGGCTGCGAGAGCAGTACTTC
>TRBJ2-3|few|.|TRBV20-1
CSAPSTSTDTQYF
TGCAGTGCCCCCTCGACTAGCACAGATACGCAGTATTTT
>TRBJ1-2|many|.|TRBV29-1
CSVEVPLRGYTF
TGCAGCGTTGAAGTTCCGCTGCGGGGCTACACCTTC
>TRBJ2-5|.|.|TRBV6-5
CASREGPGETQYF
TGTGCCAGCAGAGAAGGGCCTGGGGAGACCCAGTACTTC